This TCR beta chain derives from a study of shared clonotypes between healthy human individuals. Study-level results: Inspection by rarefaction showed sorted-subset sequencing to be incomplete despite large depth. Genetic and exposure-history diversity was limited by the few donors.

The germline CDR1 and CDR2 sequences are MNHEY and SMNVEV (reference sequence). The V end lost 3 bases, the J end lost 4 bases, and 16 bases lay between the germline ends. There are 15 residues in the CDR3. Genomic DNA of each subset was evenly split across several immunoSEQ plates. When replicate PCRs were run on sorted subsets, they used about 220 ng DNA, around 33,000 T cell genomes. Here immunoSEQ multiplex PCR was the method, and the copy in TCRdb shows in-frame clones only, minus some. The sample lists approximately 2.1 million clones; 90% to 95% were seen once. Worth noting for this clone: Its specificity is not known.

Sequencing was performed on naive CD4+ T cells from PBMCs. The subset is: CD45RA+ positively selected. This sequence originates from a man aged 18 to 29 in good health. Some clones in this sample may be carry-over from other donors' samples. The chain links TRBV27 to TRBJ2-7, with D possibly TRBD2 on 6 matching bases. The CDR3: CASSLGLALIYEQYF. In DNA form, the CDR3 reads TGTGCCAGCAGTTTGGGGCTAGCGCTTATTTACGAGCAGTACTTC.